These 13 T cell receptor beta chains originate from one sample sequenced in a study of cytomegalovirus exposure and HLA in healthy donors. Some clones are missing from TCRdb's copy, which holds only in-frame ones; the method was immunoSEQ multiplex PCR. Among 180,000 or so clones listed, around 83% were seen once. Input material: PBMCs. The receptors were sampled from a woman aged 25 to 45 in good health and CMV-seropositive.

V gene TRBV20-1 combines with J gene TRBJ1-2, with D unresolved. Germline V gene sequence: CDR1 DFQATT, CDR2 SNEGSKA (reference sequence). The CDR3 runs to 11 residues. The V end lost 6 bases, the J end lost 1 base, and 6 bases lay between the germline ends. This CDR3 reads CSATSNYGYTF. The CDR3, as DNA: TGCAGTGCAACAAGTAACTATGGCTACACCTTC.

Here the CDR3 reads CATSRKGGGSNEQFF. The DNA of the CDR3 is TGTGCCACCAGCAGAAAGGGTGGAGGGAGCAATGAGCAGTTCTTC. This rearrangement joins TRBV15 to TRBJ2-1; D possibly corresponds to TRBD2 (6 bases). The V and J ends lost 2 bases and 6 bases respectively, with 14 bases between them. The CDR3 totals 15 residues. The germline gives CDR1 LNHNV, CDR2 YYDKDF (reference sequence).

The gene calls are TRBV20-1 and TRBJ2-7; 8 nucleotides match TRBD1. The CDR3 has 10 residues. The germline CDR1 and CDR2 sequences are DFQATT and SNEGSKA (reference sequence). J was trimmed by 5 bases and V by 6 bases; bases with no gene match: 0. The CDR3 DNA reads TGCAGTGCGGGACAGGACGAGCAGTACTTC. This encodes CSAGQDEQYF.

The chain uses TRBV30 and TRBJ2-3; D remains ambiguous. CDR3 size: 14 residues. Trimming shortened V by 0 bases and J by 1 base, and 8 bases separated the two germline ends. Per the germline V gene, CDR1 is GTSNPN and CDR2 is SVGIG (reference sequence). DNA for the CDR3: TGTGCCTGGAGTGTACGGGTGCGCACAGATACGCAGTATTTT. It encodes CAWSVRVRTDTQYF.

The rearrangement joins TRBV29-1 to TRBJ1-1; TRBD1 is a possible D gene (5 bases). V lost 8 bases, J lost 5 bases, and 18 bases lay in between. CDR1 and CDR2 from the germline V gene are SQVTM and ANQGSEA. CDR3 size: 13 residues. The CDR3 here is CSSMGGGGTEAFF. The CDR3 nucleotides are TGCAGCTCGATGGGCGGGGGAGGGACTGAAGCTTTCTTT.

The chain uses TRBV4-1 and TRBJ1-5; 7 bases fit TRBD1. The germline V gene has CDR1 MGHRA and CDR2 YSYEKL. After removal of 4 bases from V and 2 bases from J, the junction contained 14 bases not matched to a gene. This CDR3 comprises 18 residues. CDR3 protein: CASSRYLQGRVGNQPQHF. As DNA, the CDR3 is TGCGCCAGCAGCCGGTATCTACAGGGGAGAGTGGGCAATCAGCCCCAGCATTTT.

V usage is TRBV6-5 and J usage is TRBJ1-2; tentatively, D is TRBD1 (5 bases). The V gene's germline CDR1 is MNHEY and CDR2 SVGAGI. Trimming cost V 7 bases and J 5 bases, with 14 bases left between them. This CDR3 has 13 amino acids. DNA of the CDR3: TGTGCCAGCACTAGGGGTAGTGGGTATGGCTACACCTTC. It specifies CASTRGSGYGYTF.

This chain links TRBV9 with TRBJ2-1; 7 positions match TRBD2. Germline loops: CDR1 SGDLS, CDR2 YYNGEE. The CDR3 runs 17 residues. J lost 4 bases, V lost 4 bases, and 14 bases had no gene match. The CDR3 protein is CASSSAPWGGIYNEQFF. The DNA of the CDR3 is TGTGCCAGCAGCTCTGCCCCCTGGGGGGGTATTTACAATGAGCAGTTCTTC.

This chain joins TRBV10-3 and TRBJ2-7, with 12 bases fitting TRBD2. Trimming removed 6 bases from V and 4 bases from J; junction bases left unmatched: 4. Germline CDR1 is ENHRY and CDR2 is SYGVKD. The CDR3 loop spans 14 amino acids. CDR3 residues: CAISLTSGSYEQYF. The CDR3 DNA follows: TGTGCCATCAGCCTGACTAGCGGGAGTTACGAGCAGTACTTC.

This clone was picked up a small number of times. The chain employs TRBV7-9 and TRBJ2-7, with D maybe TRBD1 (6 bases). Germline values: CDR1 SEHNR, CDR2 FQNEAQ (reference sequence). The V and J ends lost 4 bases and 6 bases respectively, with 10 bases between them. The CDR3 spans 12 residues. CDR3 residues: CASSSSQGEQYF. CDR3 nucleotide sequence: TGTGCCAGCAGCTCATCACAGGGCGAGCAGTACTTC.

This clone occurred once. The chain recombines TRBV9 with TRBJ1-2; D unresolved. The CDR3 totals 13 residues. Trimming shortened V by 0 bases and J by 5 bases, and 8 bases separated the two germline ends. CDR1 is SGDLS and CDR2 is YYNGEE in the germline V gene. Written as DNA, the CDR3 is TGTGCCAGCAGCGTAGGAGCGGGATATGGCTACACCTTC. It specifies CASSVGAGYGYTF.

This clone appeared a few times. This rearrangement joins TRBV5-3 to TRBJ2-1; 9 bases match TRBD1. TRBV5-3 is filed as an ORF, its function uncertain. The junction had 9 bases not matched to a gene; V was cut back by 10 bases and J by 4 bases. The length of the CDR3 is 14 residues. The CDR3: CAVARDREYNEQFF. As DNA, the CDR3 is TGTGCCGTGGCCCGGGACAGGGAGTACAATGAGCAGTTCTTC.

The V call is TRBV4-2, the J call TRBJ2-3; D gene unclear. Germline assignment: CDR1 LGHNA and CDR2 YNFKEQ. Trimming took 0 bases from V and 6 from J, leaving 10 bases between them. The CDR3 extends over 14 amino acids. CDR3 residues: CASSQDSPKDTQYF. Written as DNA, the CDR3 is TGTGCCAGCAGCCAAGACTCTCCTAAGGATACGCAGTATTTT.